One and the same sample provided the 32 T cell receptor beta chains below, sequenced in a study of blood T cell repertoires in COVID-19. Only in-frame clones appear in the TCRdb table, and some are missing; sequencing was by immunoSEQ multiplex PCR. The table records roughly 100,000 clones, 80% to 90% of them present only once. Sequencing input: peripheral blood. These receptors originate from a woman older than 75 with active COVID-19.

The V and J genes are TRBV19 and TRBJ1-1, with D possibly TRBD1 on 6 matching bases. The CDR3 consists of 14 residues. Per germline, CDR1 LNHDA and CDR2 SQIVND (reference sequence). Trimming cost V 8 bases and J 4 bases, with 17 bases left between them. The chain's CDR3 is CASGGGLLVTEAFF. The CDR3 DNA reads TGTGCCAGTGGGGGGGGGCTACTGGTCACTGAAGCTTTCTTT.

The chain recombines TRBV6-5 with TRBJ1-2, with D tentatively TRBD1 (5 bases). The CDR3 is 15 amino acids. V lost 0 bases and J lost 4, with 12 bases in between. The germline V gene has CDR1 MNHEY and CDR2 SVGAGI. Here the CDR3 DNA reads TGTGCCAGCAGTTACTCCTTGGACATTCCCTATGGCTACACCTTC. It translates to CASSYSLDIPYGYTF.

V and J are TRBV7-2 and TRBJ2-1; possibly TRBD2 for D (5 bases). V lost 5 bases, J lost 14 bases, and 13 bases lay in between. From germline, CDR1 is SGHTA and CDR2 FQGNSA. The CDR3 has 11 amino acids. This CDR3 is CASSQNTGKFF. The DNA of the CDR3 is TGTGCCAGCAGCCAGAACACGGGGAAGTTCTTC. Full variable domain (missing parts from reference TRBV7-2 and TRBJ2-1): GAGVSQSPSNKVTEKGKDVELRCDPISGHTALYWYRQSLGQGLEFLIYFQGNSAPDKSGLPSDRFSAERTGGSVSTLTIQRTQQEDSAVYLCASSQNTGKFFGPGTRLTVL.

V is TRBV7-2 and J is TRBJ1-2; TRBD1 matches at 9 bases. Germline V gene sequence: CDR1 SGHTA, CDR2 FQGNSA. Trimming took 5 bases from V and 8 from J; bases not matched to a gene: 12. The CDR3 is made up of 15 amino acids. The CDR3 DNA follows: TGTGCCAGCAGCCCCGGGGACAGGGTGTTTGTGGGCTACACCTTC. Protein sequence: CASSPGDRVFVGYTF.

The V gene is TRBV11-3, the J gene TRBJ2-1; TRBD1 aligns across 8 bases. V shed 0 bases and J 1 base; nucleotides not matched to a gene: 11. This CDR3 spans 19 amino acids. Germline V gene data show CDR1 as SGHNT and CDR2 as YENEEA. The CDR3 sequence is CASSLDNYQTGASYNEQFF. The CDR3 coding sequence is TGTGCCAGCAGCTTAGATAATTACCAGACAGGGGCGTCCTACAATGAGCAGTTCTTC.

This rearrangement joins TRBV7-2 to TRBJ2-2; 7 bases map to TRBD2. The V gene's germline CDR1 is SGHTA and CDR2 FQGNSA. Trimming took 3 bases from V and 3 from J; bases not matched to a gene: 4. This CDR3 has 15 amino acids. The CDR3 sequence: CASSFGRGDTGELFF. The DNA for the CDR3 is TGTGCCAGCAGCTTTGGGAGGGGAGACACCGGGGAGCTGTTTTTT.

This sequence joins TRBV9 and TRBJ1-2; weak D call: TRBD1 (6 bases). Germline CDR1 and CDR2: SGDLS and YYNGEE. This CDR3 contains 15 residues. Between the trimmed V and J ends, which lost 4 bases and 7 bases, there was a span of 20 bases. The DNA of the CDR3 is TGTGCCAGCAGCCCGGGATACAGGGATACAGGTGGCTACACCTTC. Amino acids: CASSPGYRDTGGYTF.

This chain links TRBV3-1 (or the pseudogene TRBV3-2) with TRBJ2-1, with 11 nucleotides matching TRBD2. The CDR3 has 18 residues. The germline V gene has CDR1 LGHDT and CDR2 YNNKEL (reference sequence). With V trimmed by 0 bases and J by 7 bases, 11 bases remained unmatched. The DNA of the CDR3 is TGTGCCAGCAGCCAAGATTACAGACTAGCGGGACGGACGAATGAGCAGTTCTTC. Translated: CASSQDYRLAGRTNEQFF.

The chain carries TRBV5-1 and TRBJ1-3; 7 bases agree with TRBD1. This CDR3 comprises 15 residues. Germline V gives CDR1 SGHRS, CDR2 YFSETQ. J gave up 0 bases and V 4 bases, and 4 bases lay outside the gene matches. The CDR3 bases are TGCGCCAGCAGCATGGGACAGAACTCTGGAAACACCATATATTTT. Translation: CASSMGQNSGNTIYF. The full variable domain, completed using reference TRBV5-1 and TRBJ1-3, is KAGVTQTPRYLIKTRGQQVTLSCSPISGHRSVSWYQQTPGQGLQFLFEYFSETQRNKGNFPGRFSGRQFSNSRSEMNVSTLELGDSALYLCASSMGQNSGNTIYFGEGSWLTVV.

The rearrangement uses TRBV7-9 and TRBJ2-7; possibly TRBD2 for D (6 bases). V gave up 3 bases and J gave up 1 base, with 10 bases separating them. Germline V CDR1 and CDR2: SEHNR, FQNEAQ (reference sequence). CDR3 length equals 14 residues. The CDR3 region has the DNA TGTGCCAGCAGCTTGACCGGGGGATCCTACGAGCAGTACTTC. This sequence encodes CASSLTGGSYEQYF.

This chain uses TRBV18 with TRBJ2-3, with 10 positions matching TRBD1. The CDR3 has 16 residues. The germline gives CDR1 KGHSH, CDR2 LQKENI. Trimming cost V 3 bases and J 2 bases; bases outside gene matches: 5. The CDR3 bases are TGTGCCAGCTCACCCGGACAGGGGGATAACACAGATACGCAGTATTTT. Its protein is CASSPGQGDNTDTQYF.

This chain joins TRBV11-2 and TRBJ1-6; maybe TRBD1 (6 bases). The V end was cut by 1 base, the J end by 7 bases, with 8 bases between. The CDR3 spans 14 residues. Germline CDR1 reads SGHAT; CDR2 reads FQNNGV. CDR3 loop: CASSLGTDNSPLHF. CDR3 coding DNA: TGTGCCAGCAGCTTAGGGACAGACAATTCACCCCTCCACTTT.

Written as DNA, the CDR3 is TGTGCCAGTTCCGGGACAGGGCGGACCCAGTACTTC. Protein: CASSGTGRTQYF. The V and J genes are TRBV14 and TRBJ2-5; the match to TRBD1 covers 9 bases. This CDR3 spans 12 amino acids. CDR1 and CDR2 (germline): SGHDN, FVKESK. With V trimmed by 9 bases and J by 7 bases, 6 bases remained unmatched.

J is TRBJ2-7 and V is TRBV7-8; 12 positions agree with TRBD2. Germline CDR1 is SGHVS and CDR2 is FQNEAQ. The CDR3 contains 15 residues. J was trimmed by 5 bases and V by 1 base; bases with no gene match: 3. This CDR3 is CASSLGASGRDEQYF. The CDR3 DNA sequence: TGTGCCAGCAGCTTAGGCGCTAGCGGGAGGGACGAGCAGTACTTC.

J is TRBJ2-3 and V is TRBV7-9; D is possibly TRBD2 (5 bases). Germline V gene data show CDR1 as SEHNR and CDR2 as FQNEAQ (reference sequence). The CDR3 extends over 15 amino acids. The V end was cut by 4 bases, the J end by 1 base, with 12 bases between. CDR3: CASSYRGRGTDTQYF. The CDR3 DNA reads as TGTGCCAGCAGCTACCGAGGGCGGGGCACAGATACGCAGTATTTT.

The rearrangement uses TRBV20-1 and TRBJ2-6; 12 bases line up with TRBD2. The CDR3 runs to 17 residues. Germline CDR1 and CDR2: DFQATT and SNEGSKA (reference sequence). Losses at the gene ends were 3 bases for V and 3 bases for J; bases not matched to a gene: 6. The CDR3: CSASVASGRGGANVLTF. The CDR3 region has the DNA TGCAGTGCTAGTGTTGCTAGCGGGAGGGGTGGGGCCAACGTCCTGACTTTC.

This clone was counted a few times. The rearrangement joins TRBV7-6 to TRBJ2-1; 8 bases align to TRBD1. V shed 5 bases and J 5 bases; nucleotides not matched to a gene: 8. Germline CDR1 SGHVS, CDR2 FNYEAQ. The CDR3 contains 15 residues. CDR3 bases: TGTGCCAGCAGCCAGGGGGCAGGGAACGACAATGAGCAGTTCTTC. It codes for CASSQGAGNDNEQFF.

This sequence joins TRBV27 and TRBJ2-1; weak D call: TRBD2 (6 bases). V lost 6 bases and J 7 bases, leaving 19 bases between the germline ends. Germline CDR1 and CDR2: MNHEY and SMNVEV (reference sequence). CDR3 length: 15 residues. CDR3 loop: CASSDRYRGRNEQFF. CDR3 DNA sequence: TGTGCCAGCAGCGACCGTTATCGGGGGAGGAATGAGCAGTTCTTC.

The CDR3 bases are TGTGCCAGCAGTCGGGCGGGAGTGGTGACCGGGGAGCTGTTTTTT. Translation: CASSRAGVVTGELFF. The rearrangement uses TRBV11-2 and TRBJ2-2, with TRBD2 identical over 7 bases. The germline CDR1 and CDR2 sequences are SGHAT and FQNNGV. Losses at the gene ends were 6 bases for V and 5 bases for J; bases not matched to a gene: 9. The CDR3 has 15 amino acids.

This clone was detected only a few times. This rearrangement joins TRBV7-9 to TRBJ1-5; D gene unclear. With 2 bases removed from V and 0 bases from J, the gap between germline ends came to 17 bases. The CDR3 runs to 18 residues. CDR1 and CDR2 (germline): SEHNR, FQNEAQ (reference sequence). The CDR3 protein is CASSLPLSLVNSNQPQHF. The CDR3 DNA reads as TGTGCCAGCAGCTTACCGCTCTCCTTAGTAAATAGCAATCAGCCCCAGCATTTT.

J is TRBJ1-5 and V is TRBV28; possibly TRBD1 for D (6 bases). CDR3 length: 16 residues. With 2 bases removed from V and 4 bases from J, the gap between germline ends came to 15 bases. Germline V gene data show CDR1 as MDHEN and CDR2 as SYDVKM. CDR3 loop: CASSLPLAQGNQPQHF. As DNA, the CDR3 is TGTGCCAGCAGTTTACCCTTGGCACAGGGAAATCAGCCCCAGCATTTT.

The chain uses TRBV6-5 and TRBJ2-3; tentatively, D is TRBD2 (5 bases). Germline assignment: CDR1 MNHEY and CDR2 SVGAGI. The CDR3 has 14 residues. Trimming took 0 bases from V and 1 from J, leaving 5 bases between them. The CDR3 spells CASSYSRGTDTQYF. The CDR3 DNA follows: TGTGCCAGCAGTTACTCGCGGGGCACAGATACGCAGTATTTT.

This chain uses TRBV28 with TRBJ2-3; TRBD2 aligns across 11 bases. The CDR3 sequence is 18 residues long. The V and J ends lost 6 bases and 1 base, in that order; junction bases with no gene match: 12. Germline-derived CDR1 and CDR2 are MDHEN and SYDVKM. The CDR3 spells CASSPITSGSWGTDTQYF. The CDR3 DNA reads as TGTGCCAGCAGCCCCATAACTAGCGGGAGCTGGGGCACAGATACGCAGTATTTT.

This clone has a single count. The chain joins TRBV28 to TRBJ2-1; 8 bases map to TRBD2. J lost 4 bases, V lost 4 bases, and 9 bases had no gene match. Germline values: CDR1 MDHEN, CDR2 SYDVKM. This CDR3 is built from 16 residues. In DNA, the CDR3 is TGTGCCAGCAGTTCCCCCGGGACTAGGGTTTACAATGAGCAGTTCTTC. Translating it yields CASSSPGTRVYNEQFF.

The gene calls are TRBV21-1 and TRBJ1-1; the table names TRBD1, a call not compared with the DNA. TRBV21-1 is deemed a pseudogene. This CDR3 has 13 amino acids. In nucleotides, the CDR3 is TGTGCCAGCAGAACACAGACGAACACTGAAGCTTTCTTT. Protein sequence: CASRTQTNTEAFF.

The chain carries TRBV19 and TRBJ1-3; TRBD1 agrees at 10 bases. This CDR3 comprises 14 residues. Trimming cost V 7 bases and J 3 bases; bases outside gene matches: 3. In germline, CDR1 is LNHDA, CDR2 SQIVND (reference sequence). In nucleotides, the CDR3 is TGTGCCAGTATGGACAGGGGGTTTGGAAACACCATATATTTT. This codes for CASMDRGFGNTIYF. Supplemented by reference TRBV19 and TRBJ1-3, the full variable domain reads DGGITQSPKYLFRKEGQNVTLSCEQNLNHDAMYWYRQDPGQGLRLIYYSQIVNDFQKGDIAEGYSVSREKKESFPLTVTSAQKNPTAFYLCASMDRGFGNTIYFGEGSWLTVV.

In nucleotides, the CDR3 is TGTGCCAGCAGTTACTCGACAGGGGGCTACGAGCAGTACTTC. Its protein product is CASSYSTGGYEQYF. The genes are TRBV6-6 and TRBJ2-7; 9 nucleotides align to TRBD1. Germline V gene data show CDR1 as MNHNY and CDR2 as SVGAGI (reference sequence). Germline trimming cut 0 bases from V and 3 bases from J; bases unmatched to any gene: 0. CDR3 length equals 14 residues.

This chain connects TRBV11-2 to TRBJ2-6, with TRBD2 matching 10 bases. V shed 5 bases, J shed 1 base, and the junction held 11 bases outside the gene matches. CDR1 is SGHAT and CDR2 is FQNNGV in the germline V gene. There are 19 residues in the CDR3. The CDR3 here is CASSRWRQAGGSGANVLTF. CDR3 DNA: TGTGCCAGCAGCCGTTGGCGGCAAGCGGGAGGGTCTGGGGCCAACGTCCTGACTTTC.

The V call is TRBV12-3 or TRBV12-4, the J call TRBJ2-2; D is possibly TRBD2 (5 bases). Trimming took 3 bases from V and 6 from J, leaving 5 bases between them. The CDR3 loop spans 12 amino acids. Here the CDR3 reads CASSLEAGELFF. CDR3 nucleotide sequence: TGTGCCAGCAGTTTGGAGGCCGGGGAGCTGTTTTTT.

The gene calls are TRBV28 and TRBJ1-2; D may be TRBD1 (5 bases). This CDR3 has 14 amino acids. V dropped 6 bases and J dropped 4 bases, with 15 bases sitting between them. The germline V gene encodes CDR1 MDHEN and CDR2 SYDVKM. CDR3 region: CASRGQRAGYGYTF. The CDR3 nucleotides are TGTGCCAGCAGGGGGCAGCGGGCTGGCTATGGCTACACCTTC.

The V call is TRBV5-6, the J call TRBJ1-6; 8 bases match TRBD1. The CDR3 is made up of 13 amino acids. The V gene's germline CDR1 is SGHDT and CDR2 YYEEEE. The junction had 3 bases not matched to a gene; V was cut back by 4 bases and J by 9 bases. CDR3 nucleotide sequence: TGTGCCAGCAGCGGACAGGGAGGTTCACCCCTCCACTTT. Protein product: CASSGQGGSPLHF.

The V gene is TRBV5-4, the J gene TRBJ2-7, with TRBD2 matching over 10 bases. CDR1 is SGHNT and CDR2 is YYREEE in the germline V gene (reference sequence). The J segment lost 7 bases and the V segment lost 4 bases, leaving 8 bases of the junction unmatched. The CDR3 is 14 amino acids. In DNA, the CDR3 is TGTGCCAGCAGCCTTAGCGGGAGGTCACTTGAGCAGTACTTC. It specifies CASSLSGRSLEQYF.